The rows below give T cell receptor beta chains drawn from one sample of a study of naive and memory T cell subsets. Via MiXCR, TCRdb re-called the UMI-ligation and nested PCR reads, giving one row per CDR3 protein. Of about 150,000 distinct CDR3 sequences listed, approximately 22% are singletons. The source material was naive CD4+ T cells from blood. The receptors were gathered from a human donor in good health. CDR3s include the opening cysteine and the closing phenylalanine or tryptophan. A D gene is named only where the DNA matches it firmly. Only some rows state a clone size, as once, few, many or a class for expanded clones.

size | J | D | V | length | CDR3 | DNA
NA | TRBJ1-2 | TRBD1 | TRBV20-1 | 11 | CSAYTGDGYTF | TGCAGTGCTTACACAGGGGACGGCTACACCTTC
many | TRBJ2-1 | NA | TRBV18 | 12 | CASEGLGNEQFF | TGTGCCTCCGAAGGGTTGGGGAATGAGCAGTTCTTC
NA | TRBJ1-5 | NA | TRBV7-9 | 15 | CASSLEGVPRQPQHF | TGTGCCAGCAGCTTAGAGGGGGTTCCCCGTCAGCCCCAGCATTTT
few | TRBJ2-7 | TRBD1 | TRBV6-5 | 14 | CASRRTGGSYEQYF | TGTGCCAGCAGGCGGACAGGGGGCTCCTACGAGCAGTACTTC
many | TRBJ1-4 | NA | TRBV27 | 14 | CASSLSGANEKLFF | TGTGCCAGCAGTTTATCAGGGGCTAATGAAAAACTGTTTTTT
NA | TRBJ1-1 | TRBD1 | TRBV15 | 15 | CATSRPTTGDTEAFF | TGTGCCACCAGCAGACCCACGACAGGGGATACTGAAGCTTTCTTT
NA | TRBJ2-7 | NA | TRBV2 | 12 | CASSLTSNEQYF | TGTGCCAGCAGCCTAACTAGCAACGAGCAGTACTTC
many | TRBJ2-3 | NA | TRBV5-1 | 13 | CASRYRDRDTQYF | TGCGCCAGCAGATACAGGGATCGGGATACGCAGTATTTT
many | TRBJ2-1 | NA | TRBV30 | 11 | CAWRPQVEQFF | TGTGCCTGGAGACCTCAGGTTGAGCAGTTCTTC
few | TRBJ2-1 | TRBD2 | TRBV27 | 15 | CASSFGGGPGNEQFF | TGTGCCAGCAGTTTCGGCGGGGGGCCGGGTAATGAGCAGTTCTTC
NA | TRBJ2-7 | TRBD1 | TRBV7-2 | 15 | CASSSGTGEVYEQYF | TGTGCCAGCAGCTCCGGGACAGGGGAGGTTTACGAGCAGTACTTC
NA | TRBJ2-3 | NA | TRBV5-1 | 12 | CASSYELDTQYF | TGCGCCAGCAGCTATGAATTAGATACGCAGTATTTT
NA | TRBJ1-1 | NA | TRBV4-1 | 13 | CASSHHSNTEAFF | TGCGCCAGCAGCCATCATTCGAACACTGAAGCTTTCTTT
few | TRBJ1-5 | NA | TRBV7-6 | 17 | CASSLGTGREGNQPQHF | TGTGCCAGCAGCTTAGGAACCGGCAGGGAAGGCAATCAGCCCCAGCATTTT
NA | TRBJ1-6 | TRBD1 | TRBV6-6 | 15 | CASRWDSSYNSPLHF | TGTGCCAGCAGATGGGACAGCTCCTATAATTCACCCCTCCACTTT
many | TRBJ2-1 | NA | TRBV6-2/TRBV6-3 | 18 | CASSYPAGEGTTYNEQFF | TGTGCCAGCAGTTATCCCGCAGGGGAGGGGACAACCTACAATGAGCAGTTCTTC
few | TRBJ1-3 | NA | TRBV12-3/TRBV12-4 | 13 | CASSRKTGNTIYF | TGTGCCAGCAGTCGAAAGACAGGAAACACCATATATTTT
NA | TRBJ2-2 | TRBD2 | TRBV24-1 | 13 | CATGTSGLRELFF | TGTGCCACCGGGACTAGCGGGCTCAGGGAGCTGTTTTTT
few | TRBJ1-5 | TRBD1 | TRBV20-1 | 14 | CSAPGQGIFQPQHF | TGCAGTGCTCCGGGACAGGGTATATTTCAGCCCCAGCATTTT
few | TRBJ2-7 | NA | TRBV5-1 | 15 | CASSRSERVGYEQYF | TGCGCCAGCTCCAGATCCGAGAGGGTTGGCTACGAGCAGTACTTC